The sequence of this T cell receptor beta chain was determined in a study of cytomegalovirus exposure and HLA in healthy donors. The PCR used 60 Vbeta and 13 Jbeta primers. Sequencing was performed with immunoSEQ multiplex PCR; in TCRdb, only in-frame clones are kept and a portion is missing. This sample has about 160,000 clones, with over 75% found just once. CDR1 and CDR2 from the germline V gene are MGHDK and SYGVNS. V shed 4 bases and J shed 5 bases, with 17 bases lying between them. This CDR3 comprises 15 residues. For this clone: What it binds is unknown.

General study points: Confirmation was obtained in vitro that three CMV-associated chains are specific for CMV antigens. Cytomegalovirus association was assigned to about 150 TCR beta chains.

This receptor was obtained from a woman in her 50s in good health and CMV-seropositive. The V and J genes are TRBV25-1 and TRBJ2-5, with a possible D match to TRBD2 (7 bases). The sample was PBMCs. CDR3 sequence (DNA): TGTGCCAGCAGTGGGGGAGGGGGAATAGTGGAGACCCAGTACTTC. It is translated as CASSGGGGIVETQYF.